These 6 T cell receptor beta chains came from one sample sequenced in a study of cytomegalovirus exposure and HLA in healthy donors. PCR primers comprised 60 Vbeta and 13 Jbeta primers. Profiling relied on immunoSEQ multiplex PCR, and the TCRdb table lists in-frame clones only, not all of them. The repertoire has approximately 160,000 clones, 65% to 85% of them found once; the top ten carry approximately 1.2%. The sample comprised PBMCs. Source of these receptors: a man between 50 and 59 years old in good health and CMV-seropositive.

This chain connects TRBV7-9 to TRBJ1-4; TRBD1 agrees at 11 bases. Trimming at V came to 5 bases and at J to 7 bases, leaving 3 bases not matched to a gene. CDR1 and CDR2 (germline): SEHNR, FQNEAQ (reference sequence). CDR3 length: 14 amino acids. CDR3 sequence: CASSVGTGGEKLFF. The CDR3 nucleotides are TGTGCCAGCAGCGTCGGGACAGGGGGTGAAAAACTGTTTTTT.

This chain connects TRBV28 to TRBJ2-7; 10 nucleotides match TRBD2. Unmatched junction bases numbered 8, after V lost 3 bases and J lost 0 bases. CDR1 is MDHEN and CDR2 is SYDVKM in the germline V gene. CDR3 size: 17 residues. CDR3 residues: CASSFLRASGSSYEQYF. The CDR3 nucleotides read TGTGCCAGCAGTTTCTTAAGGGCTAGCGGGAGCTCCTACGAGCAGTACTTC.

The genes are TRBV16 and TRBJ1-4, with D unresolved. The CDR3 is 14 amino acids. The V gene lost 0 bases and the J gene lost 7 bases, with 9 bases spanning the gap. CDR1 KGHSY and CDR2 FQNENV come from the germline V gene. CDR3 nucleotides: TGTGCCAGCAGCCAATCTGATCGGGGTGAAAAACTGTTTTTT. Protein: CASSQSDRGEKLFF.

The genes are TRBV4-1 and TRBJ2-1; D perhaps matches TRBD2 (5 bases). Germline loops: CDR1 MGHRA, CDR2 YSYEKL. The ends were cut back, 0 bases at V and 6 bases at J, with 12 bases in the middle. The CDR3 loop spans 15 amino acids. The CDR3 here is CASSQDREGGNEQFF. CDR3 nucleotide sequence: TGCGCCAGCAGCCAAGATCGCGAGGGCGGCAATGAGCAGTTCTTC.

The V and J genes are TRBV19 and TRBJ2-4; possible D gene TRBD1, 6 bases. The ends were cut back, 1 base at V and 0 bases at J, with 10 bases in the middle. The CDR3 sequence is 16 residues long. Per the germline V gene, CDR1 is LNHDA and CDR2 is SQIVND (reference sequence). CDR3 in amino acids: CASSIGTDLAKNIQYF. Written as DNA, the CDR3 is TGTGCCAGTAGTATAGGGACAGACTTAGCCAAAAACATTCAGTACTTC.

J is TRBJ2-2 and V is TRBV11-3; D gene uncertain. The CDR3 length is 13 residues. Per germline, CDR1 SGHNT and CDR2 YENEEA. V was clipped by 4 bases and J by 6 bases, with 9 bases between them. This CDR3 is CASSSSLAGELFF. The CDR3 region has the DNA TGTGCCAGCAGCTCCAGCCTAGCCGGGGAGCTGTTTTTT.